This paragraph covers one TCR beta chain sequence. What it binds is not known. The data derive from a study of identifying expanded T cells in peripheral blood. Profiled with immunoSEQ multiplex PCR; TCRdb holds only in-frame clones, not every one. The sample holds 97,000 or so clones; approximately 89% are singletons and the top ten take roughly 13%. Study-wide results and limits: Technical replicates showed about 1.2 changed clones; approximately two weeks approximately 15; four weeks 19. Across healthy donors, higher total template counts meant significantly greater roughly 2-week count variance.

This CDR3 has 16 residues. V dropped 6 bases and J dropped 0 bases, with 17 bases sitting between them. Germline CDR1 and CDR2: SGHRS and YFSETQ. Healthy donors had no documented immune events, such as infections, while sampled. The sequence came from a person aged 18 to 75 in good health. The rearrangement uses TRBV5-1 and TRBJ2-3; D is ambiguous. The sequenced sample consisted of blood. CDR3 sequence reads: CASKPIPGPSTDTQYF. CDR3 coding DNA: TGCGCCAGCAAACCCATACCGGGTCCTAGCACAGATACGCAGTATTTT. The variable domain in full, with the rest retrieved from reference TRBV5-1 and TRBJ2-3, is KAGVTQTPRYLIKTRGQQVTLSCSPISGHRSVSWYQQTPGQGLQFLFEYFSETQRNKGNFPGRFSGRQFSNSRSEMNVSTLELGDSALYLCASKPIPGPSTDTQYFGPGTRLTVL.